The 14 T cell receptor beta chains listed next were all sequenced from one sample in a study of T cells expressing NK-cell markers (dated by TCRdb to about 2020). The protocol used for the library was 5' RACE. The listed sequencing device is Illumina HiSeq 2000. TCRdb reprocessed the reads and assigns one entry to each CDR3 protein sequence, leaving out DNA. This sample's records show around 180,000 distinct CDR3 sequences. Over 20% of the sample rests with the top ten. The sequenced material came from blood T cells: a sorted CD56 or NKG2C T cell subset, CD4+ or CD8+ T cells, or bulk PBMC T cells (not recorded which). These receptors originate from a man between 18 and 69 years old in good health.

The chain uses TRBV12-3 or TRBV12-4 and TRBJ1-1; TCRdb's D gene call, TRBD1, goes unchecked for lack of DNA. The CDR3 contains 15 residues. CDR3 sequence: CASRGTGDVNTEAFF.

The rearrangement links TRBV20-1 to TRBJ2-1; the D gene TCRdb calls, TRBD2, cannot be checked with no DNA. The V gene's germline CDR1 is DFQATT and CDR2 SNEGSKA (reference sequence). The CDR3 extends over 14 amino acids. CDR3 region: CSADLEGLDDEQFF.

This chain uses TRBV20-1 with TRBJ2-7; TCRdb outputs TRBD2, but without DNA this stays unchecked. The germline V gene has CDR1 DFQATT and CDR2 SNEGSKA (reference sequence). The CDR3 contains 14 residues. CDR3 region: CSARGSGSYYEQYF.

The chain uses TRBV30 and TRBJ1-2; checking the TCRdb D call of TRBD1 is not possible without DNA. The V gene's germline CDR1 is GTSNPN and CDR2 SVGIG (reference sequence). The CDR3 has 13 amino acids. CDR3 protein: CAWSDPGVYGYTF.

CDR3 protein: CASSETATGQGAGNEQFF. V usage is TRBV2 and J usage is TRBJ2-1; checking the TCRdb D call of TRBD1 is not possible without DNA. The CDR3 has 18 residues. CDR1 is SNHLY, CDR2 FYNNEI, per germline.

The rearrangement joins TRBV7-9 to TRBJ2-3; checking the TCRdb D call of TRBD2 is not possible without DNA. CDR3 length equals 17 residues. Germline loops: CDR1 SEHNR, CDR2 FQNEAQ (reference sequence). The CDR3 here is CASSLTLAGGSTDTQYF.

This chain's CDR3 is CASNSGGYYNEQFF. The chain combines TRBV6-1 with TRBJ2-1; TCRdb selects TRBD2, and the lack of DNA leaves this call unchecked. The CDR3 is 14 residues long. CDR1 and CDR2 (germline): MNHNS, SASEGT.

J is TRBJ2-1 and V is TRBV4-2; absent DNA, TCRdb's TRBD1 call cannot be checked. This CDR3 has 14 amino acids. Germline CDR1 and CDR2: LGHNA and YNFKEQ. This CDR3 is CASSPTDSYNEQFF.

This CDR3 reads CASSPTGTLNTEAFF. The chain employs TRBV7-9 and TRBJ1-1. From germline, CDR1 is SEHNR and CDR2 FQNEAQ (reference sequence). CDR3 length: 15 residues.

The chain has TRBV15 and TRBJ2-3; the D call from TCRdb, TRBD2, cannot be confirmed without DNA. This CDR3 region has 15 residues. Germline CDR1 LNHNV, CDR2 YYDKDF (reference sequence). The CDR3 spells CATSKDGRHTDTQYF.

The V and J genes are TRBV10-2 and TRBJ2-3; TCRdb's D call of TRBD1 is untestable without DNA. The CDR3 loop spans 15 amino acids. Germline loops: CDR1 WSHSY, CDR2 SAAADI. The chain's CDR3 is CASSESGGTTDTQYF.

V and J are TRBV28 and TRBJ2-1; TCRdb's assignment of TRBD2 cannot be checked, as there is no DNA. Germline V gene sequence: CDR1 MDHEN, CDR2 SYDVKM. The CDR3 spans 18 residues. This CDR3 is CASSFDPAAGGAYNEQFF.

This chain connects TRBV3-1 to TRBJ2-7; lacking DNA, the TRBD1 call made by TCRdb goes unchecked. Germline CDR1 is LGHDT and CDR2 is YNNKEL (reference sequence). The CDR3 length is 15 residues. The CDR3 region is CASSLTLPPSYEQYF.

The chain has TRBV7-8 and TRBJ2-1; checking the TCRdb D call of TRBD1 is not possible without DNA. CDR3 length equals 14 residues. Germline assignment: CDR1 SGHVS and CDR2 FQNEAQ. The CDR3 loop is CASSLFGGVNEQFF.